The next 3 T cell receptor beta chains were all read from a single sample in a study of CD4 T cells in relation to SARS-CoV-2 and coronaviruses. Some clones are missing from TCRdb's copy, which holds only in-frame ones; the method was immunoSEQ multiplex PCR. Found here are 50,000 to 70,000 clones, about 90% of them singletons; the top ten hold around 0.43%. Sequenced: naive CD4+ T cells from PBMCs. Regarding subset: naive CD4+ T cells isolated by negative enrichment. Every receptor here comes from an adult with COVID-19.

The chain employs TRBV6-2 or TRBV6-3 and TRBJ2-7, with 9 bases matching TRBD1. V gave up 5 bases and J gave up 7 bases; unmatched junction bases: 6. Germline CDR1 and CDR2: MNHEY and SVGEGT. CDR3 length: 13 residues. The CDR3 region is CASSPGQGREQYF. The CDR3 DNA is TGTGCCAGCAGTCCGGGACAGGGCCGGGAGCAGTACTTC.

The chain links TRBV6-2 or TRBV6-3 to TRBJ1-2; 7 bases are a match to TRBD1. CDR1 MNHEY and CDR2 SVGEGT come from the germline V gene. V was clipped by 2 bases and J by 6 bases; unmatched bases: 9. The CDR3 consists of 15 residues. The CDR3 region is CASSYPSGTVHGYTF. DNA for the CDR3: TGTGCCAGCAGTTACCCGTCCGGGACAGTTCATGGCTACACCTTC.

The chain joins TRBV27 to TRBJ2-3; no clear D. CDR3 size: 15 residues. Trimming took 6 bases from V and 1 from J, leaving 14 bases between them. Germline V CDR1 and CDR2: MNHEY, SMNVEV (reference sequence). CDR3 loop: CASSPLTSGTDTQYF. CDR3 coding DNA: TGTGCCAGCAGCCCCCTTACCAGCGGCACAGATACGCAGTATTTT.